What follows describes a single TCR beta chain. The antigen is unknown. The source of the sample is a study of tumor-infiltrating lymphocytes in primary liver carcinoma. As for the study in general: The study enrolled male and female patients aged 30 to 69 years.

TCR beta cDNA was made from 450 to 600 ng total RNA with a constant-region primer. Three nested multiplex PCR rounds, a slightly modified ARM-PCR, produced the libraries for TCR beta. Rounds one and two of PCR, each of roughly 10 cycles, were primed with TRBV1-TRBV30 forward primers and a C-beta reverse primer. MiXCR, applied by TCRdb to the multiplex PCR reads, yields one record per CDR3 protein. The top ten hold roughly a quarter of the sample, which has around 50,000 distinct CDR3 sequences, about 70% seen once. The study, taken as a whole, reports: For tumor-adjacent and tumor-blood pairs, overlap was less than that seen for tumor region pairs. Against blood, tumors held a significantly higher top-250-clone fraction (p = 0.039).

Unsorted bulk tissue (roughly 19-31 mg) underwent RNA and DNA co-extraction. Viable tumor cells exceeded 85% in all tumor samples. V trimming: 4 bases; J trimming: 11 bases; junction bases outside the gene matches: 13. The CDR3 is made up of 14 amino acids. Per germline, CDR1 SQVTM and CDR2 ANQGSEA. The sequence was collected from a man aged 40-49 years with primary liver carcinoma and hepatitis B virus infection. The chain couples TRBV29-1 to TRBJ2-5; 10 bases are a match to TRBD2. The sample taken for sequencing was liver tumor tissue from sampling region 3. Indicated subset: tumor region T3, left-lateral pole. The DNA for the CDR3 is TGCAGCGTTGGAGTGCTAGCGGGAGACGAGGCTCAGTACTTC. It specifies CSVGVLAGDEAQYF.